The T cell receptor beta chain under discussion was sequenced for a study of identifying expanded T cells in peripheral blood. V lost 3 bases, J lost 11 bases, and 8 bases lay in between. The germline gives CDR1 ENHRY, CDR2 SYGVKD. The CDR3 runs to 11 residues. The assay was immunoSEQ multiplex PCR, and TCRdb's table has in-frame clones only and misses some. This sample has 120,000 or so clones, with about four fifths found just once. The source material was blood. The gene calls are TRBV10-3 and TRBJ1-5; D remains unclear. This TCR derives from a person aged 18 to 69 in good health. This CDR3 reads CAISEGGAQHF. CDR3 nucleotides: TGTGCCATCAGTGAAGGTGGGGCCCAGCATTTT.